This T cell receptor (beta chain) was sequenced during a study of blood T cell repertoires in COVID-19. Study context: The study drew acute and convalescent COVID-19 samples from the United States, Italy and Spain. The analysed material was cDNA or gDNA that came from T cells, B-cell-depleted T cells, or PBMCs.

How the authors handled the data: Amplification of reference gene primers was used by the study to estimate nucleated cell counts. The protocol was immunoSEQ multiplex PCR, while the TCRdb copy is restricted to in-frame clones and leaves out a portion. V, J and clone size are taken as reported in that table, and D and trimming were inferred from the DNA itself. The repertoire holds over 100,000 clones, with 86% as singletons. The CDR3 consists of 12 residues. The V gene's germline CDR1 is MNHEY and CDR2 SVGEGT. Between the trimmed V and J ends, which lost 6 bases and 7 bases, there was a span of 10 bases.

The receptor's source is a man in his forties or fifties with acute or convalescent COVID-19. The rearrangement links TRBV6-2 or TRBV6-3 to TRBJ2-1; D not certain. The sequenced sample consisted of peripheral blood. CDR3 sequence reads: CASSDSWNEQFF. The DNA for the CDR3 is TGTGCCAGCAGCGATAGTTGGAATGAGCAGTTCTTC.